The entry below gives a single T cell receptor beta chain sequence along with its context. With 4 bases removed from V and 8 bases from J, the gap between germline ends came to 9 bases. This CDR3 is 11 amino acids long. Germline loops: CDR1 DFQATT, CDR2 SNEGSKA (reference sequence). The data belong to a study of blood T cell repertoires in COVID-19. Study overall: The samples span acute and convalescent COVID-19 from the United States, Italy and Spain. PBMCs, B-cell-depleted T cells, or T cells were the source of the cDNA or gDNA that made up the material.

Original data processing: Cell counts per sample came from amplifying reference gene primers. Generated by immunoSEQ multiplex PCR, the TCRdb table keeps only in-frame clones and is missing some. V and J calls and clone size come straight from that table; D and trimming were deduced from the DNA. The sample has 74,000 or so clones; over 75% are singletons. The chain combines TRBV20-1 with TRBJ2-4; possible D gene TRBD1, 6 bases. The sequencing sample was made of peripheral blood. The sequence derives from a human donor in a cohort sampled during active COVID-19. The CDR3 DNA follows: TGCAGTGCTAAACCAGGGGACATTCAGTACTTC. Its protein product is CSAKPGDIQYF.